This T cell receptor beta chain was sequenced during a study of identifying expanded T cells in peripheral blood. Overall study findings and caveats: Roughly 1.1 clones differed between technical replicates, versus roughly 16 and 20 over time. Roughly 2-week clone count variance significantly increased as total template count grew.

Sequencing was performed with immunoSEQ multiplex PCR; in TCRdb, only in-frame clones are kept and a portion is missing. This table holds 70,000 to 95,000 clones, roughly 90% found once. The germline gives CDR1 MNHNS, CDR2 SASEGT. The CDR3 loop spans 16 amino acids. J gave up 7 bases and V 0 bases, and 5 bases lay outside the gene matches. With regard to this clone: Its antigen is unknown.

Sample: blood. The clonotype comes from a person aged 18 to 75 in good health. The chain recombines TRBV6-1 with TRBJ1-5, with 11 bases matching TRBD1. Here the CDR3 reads CASSEAGTGGGQPQHF. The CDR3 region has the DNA TGTGCCAGCAGTGAAGCAGGGACAGGGGGTGGGCAGCCCCAGCATTTT.